This T cell receptor (beta chain) was retrieved from a study of PD-L1 blockade in urothelial cancer. Turning to the study itself: As for prior chemotherapy regimens, patients had received 0 to 3.

V dropped 7 bases and J dropped 2 bases, with 18 bases sitting between them. The CDR3 runs 15 residues. Germline CDR1 reads SGHVS; CDR2 reads FQNEAQ. In each PCR, synthetic TCR analog templates were spiked in. Sequencing used immunoSEQ multiplex PCR; TCRdb keeps in-frame clones, though not all of them. The data hold 50,000 to 55,000 clones, with more than 70% observed a single time. Time point indicated: pretreatment peripheral blood. V is TRBV7-8 and J is TRBJ2-7; perhaps TRBD2 as D (5 bases). The sample was PBMCs, taken around atezolizumab (anti-PD-L1) treatment. The clonotype was recovered from a man aged 55 to 69 with urothelial cancer. The CDR3 here is CASTPDGLHAYEQYF. The CDR3 DNA is TGTGCCAGCACCCCAGACGGACTCCATGCCTACGAGCAGTACTTC.